These T cell receptor beta chains were read from a single sample in a study of T cell repertoires in cytomegalovirus infection. TCRdb re-analysed the reads in MiXCR, keeping a single row per CDR3 protein. The sample lists about 740,000 distinct CDR3 sequences; roughly 35% were seen once. What was sequenced was PBMCs. The receptors shown here come from a human donor in good health (CMV status not recorded). Some clones in this sample may be carry-over from other donors' samples. Both conserved end residues are part of each CDR3. Fields, in order: V gene, J gene, clone size, D gene, CDR3 DNA, CDR3 protein. A D gene is named only where the DNA matches it firmly. Rows give clone size only sometimes, using once, few, many, or a class for an expanded clone.

V: TRBV12-3/TRBV12-4; J: TRBJ2-1; size: -; D: -; DNA: TGTGCCAGCGGGGTCTTTGACAATGAGCAGTTATTC; CDR3: CASGVFDNEQLF
V: TRBV28; J: TRBJ1-1; size: -; D: -; DNA: TGTGCCAGCAGTTTTTGGTCTGAAGCTTTCTTT; CDR3: CASSFWSEAFF
V: TRBV5-5; J: TRBJ1-6; size: -; D: TRBD1; DNA: TGTGCCAGCAGCTCAAGGACAGGGGAAAACTCACCCCTCCACTTT; CDR3: CASSSRTGENSPLHF
V: TRBV7-8; J: TRBJ2-3; size: few; D: TRBD2; DNA: TGTGCCAGCAGCTTAGCAACGCTAGCGGGGAGAAGCACAGATACGCAGTATTTT; CDR3: CASSLATLAGRSTDTQYF
V: TRBV7-8; J: TRBJ2-5; size: few; D: TRBD1; DNA: TGTGCCAGCAACCTCCGGGACAGGGGATTGTTCCAAGAGACCCAGTACTTC; CDR3: CASNLRDRGLFQETQYF
V: TRBV7-9; J: TRBJ2-7; size: -; D: TRBD2; DNA: TGTGCCAGCAGCTTATTCTCTAGCGGAATATCCTACGAGCAGTACTTC; CDR3: CASSLFSSGISYEQYF
V: TRBV10-3; J: TRBJ1-2; size: many; D: TRBD1; DNA: TGTGCCATCAGTGAGTTACGGGACAGCGATGGCTACACCTTC; CDR3: CAISELRDSDGYTF
V: TRBV6-1; J: TRBJ1-2; size: -; D: TRBD1; DNA: TGTGCCAGCAGTGAGACGGGGGGGGACAGGGGATTTGGCTACACCTTC; CDR3: CASSETGGDRGFGYTF
V: TRBV11-1; J: TRBJ2-5; size: few; D: -; DNA: TGTGCCACCGACCAGGACAGCGATTGGTACCAAGAGACCCAGTACTTC; CDR3: CATDQDSDWYQETQYF
V: TRBV11-2; J: TRBJ2-1; size: -; D: -; DNA: TGTGCCAGCAGCTCACTAAGGGGGGCCAATGAGCAGTTCTTC; CDR3: CASSSLRGANEQFF
V: TRBV7-8; J: TRBJ1-1; size: many; D: TRBD1; DNA: TGTGCCAGCAGCTTAGTGACAGGGAGGGCTGAAGCTTTCTTT; CDR3: CASSLVTGRAEAFF
V: TRBV7-8; J: TRBJ1-4; size: many; D: TRBD1; DNA: TGTGCCAGCAGCTCGCTGGACAGGGGAGGTGAAAAACTGTTTTTT; CDR3: CASSSLDRGGEKLFF
V: TRBV6-1; J: TRBJ1-1; size: -; D: -; DNA: TGTGCCAGCAGTGTTTCAGGCCCGCTGAACACTGAAGCTTTCTTT; CDR3: CASSVSGPLNTEAFF
V: TRBV7-8; J: TRBJ2-4; size: -; D: -; DNA: TGTGCCAGCAGCTTTCTTATGGGGGCAGAAGCCAAAAACATTCAGTACTTC; CDR3: CASSFLMGAEAKNIQYF
V: TRBV12-3/TRBV12-4; J: TRBJ1-1; size: many; D: -; DNA: TGTGCCAGCAGCTTAGGGCAGGATACTGAAGCTTTCTTT; CDR3: CASSLGQDTEAFF
V: TRBV19; J: TRBJ1-1; size: -; D: -; DNA: TGTGCCAGTAATAGTTGGGTTGCGAACACTGAAACTTTCTTT; CDR3: CASNSWVANTETFF
V: TRBV5-3; J: TRBJ1-3; size: -; D: -; DNA: TGTGCCAGCAGAACCTACGCCAGCGGTGGAAACACCATATATTTT; CDR3: CASRTYASGGNTIYF
V: TRBV7-8; J: TRBJ2-7; size: -; D: TRBD1; DNA: TGTGCCAGCAGCTTTGGGACAGGGGGCATATACGAGCAGTACTTC; CDR3: CASSFGTGGIYEQYF
V: TRBV7-2; J: TRBJ2-1; size: -; D: -; DNA: -; CDR3: CASSLVAGGARNEQLF
V: TRBV6-6; J: TRBJ1-5; size: -; D: -; DNA: TGTGCCAGCAGTTACGGCAGGGGCGCCGCGCTTCCCCAGCATTTT; CDR3: CASSYGRGAALPQHF
V: TRBV7-2; J: TRBJ2-1; size: many; D: TRBD2; DNA: TGTGCCAGCAGCCCTCCAGGCAGCGGGAGCTCCTACAATGAGCAGTTCTTC; CDR3: CASSPPGSGSSYNEQFF
V: TRBV28; J: TRBJ1-2; size: few; D: -; DNA: TGTGCCAGCAGTTTGTTCACCGGGACTAACTATGGCTACACCTTC; CDR3: CASSLFTGTNYGYTF
V: TRBV12-3/TRBV12-4; J: TRBJ2-5; size: few; D: -; DNA: TGTGCCAGCAGTTTAGTCCCTCGGGAGACCCAGTACTTC; CDR3: CASSLVPRETQYF
V: TRBV14; J: TRBJ2-7; size: -; D: TRBD1; DNA: TGTGCCAGCAGCCAAGGCCCCGGACAGGTGGCCTACGAGCAGTACTTC; CDR3: CASSQGPGQVAYEQYF
V: TRBV7-2; J: TRBJ2-1; size: -; D: -; DNA: TGTGCCAGCAGCTTAGGGGGTCGGTGTCCTTTCTTC; CDR3: CASSLGGRCPFF
V: TRBV12-3/TRBV12-4; J: TRBJ1-2; size: few; D: TRBD1; DNA: TGTGCCACCAACGAAGGAAGGGGGCCGTATGGCTACACCTTC; CDR3: CATNEGRGPYGYTF
V: TRBV28; J: TRBJ1-1; size: -; D: -; DNA: TGTGCCAGCAGTCTACCCATAGGACACAATCAAGCCATGAACACTGAAGCTTTCTTT; CDR3: CASSLPIGHNQAMNTEAFF
V: TRBV18; J: TRBJ1-2; size: few; D: -; DNA: TGTGCCAGCTCACACGGACTCAGGGCGGAACATGGCTACACCTTC; CDR3: CASSHGLRAEHGYTF
V: TRBV20-1; J: TRBJ1-1; size: -; D: -; DNA: TGCAGCGGGGACACCAAAGCTTGGAACACTGAAGCTTTCTTT; CDR3: CSGDTKAWNTEAFF
V: TRBV7-2; J: TRBJ1-1; size: -; D: -; DNA: TGTGCCAGCAGCTTAGGATCTGCGGGATCGAACACTGAAGCTTTCTTT; CDR3: CASSLGSAGSNTEAFF
V: TRBV7-2; J: TRBJ2-3; size: -; D: -; DNA: TGTGCCAGCAGCTTAGGAGCTAGGACCACAGATACGCAGTATTTT; CDR3: CASSLGARTTDTQYF
V: TRBV27; J: TRBJ1-2; size: -; D: TRBD1; DNA: TGTGCCAGCAGTTTATCGTCCGGGACAGGGGGCCGACGGGGCTATGGCTACACCTTC; CDR3: CASSLSSGTGGRRGYGYTF
V: TRBV25-1; J: TRBJ2-1; size: -; D: TRBD2; DNA: TGTGCCAGCACCAAAACTAGCGGGAGCCACCCTGAGCAGTTCTTC; CDR3: CASTKTSGSHPEQFF
V: TRBV6-6; J: TRBJ1-1; size: -; D: -; DNA: TGTGCCAGCACCATAGACAAGATGAACACTGAAGCTTTCTTT; CDR3: CASTIDKMNTEAFF
V: TRBV5-6; J: TRBJ1-6; size: few; D: TRBD1; DNA: TGTGCCAGCAGCTTCAAACGGGACAGGACGTCACCCCTCCACTTT; CDR3: CASSFKRDRTSPLHF
V: TRBV6-2/TRBV6-3; J: TRBJ2-3; size: -; D: TRBD2; DNA: TGTGCCAGCAGACGGACTAGCGGGAGATTGGCGGCGGCAGAGACGCAGTATTTT; CDR3: CASRRTSGRLAAAETQYF
V: TRBV15; J: TRBJ1-5; size: -; D: -; DNA: TGTGCCACCAGCAGAGGGGAATCCGGCCAGCCCCAGCATTTT; CDR3: CATSRGESGQPQHF
V: TRBV4-2; J: TRBJ2-7; size: -; D: -; DNA: TGTGCCAGCAGCCAGTTTCTCAAGATGGGCGAGCAGTACTTC; CDR3: CASSQFLKMGEQYF
V: TRBV28; J: TRBJ2-7; size: once; D: -; DNA: TGTGCCAGCAGTTTAAGGGGTCAGGGTTCCCCCGAGCAGTACTTC; CDR3: CASSLRGQGSPEQYF
V: TRBV20-1; J: TRBJ2-1; size: -; D: -; DNA: TGCAGTGCTAGGGATTGGAGTCGACGCACTAGCTTCCAAGACAATGAGCAGTTCTTC; CDR3: CSARDWSRRTSFQDNEQFF
V: TRBV5-4; J: TRBJ2-3; size: few; D: -; DNA: TGTGCCAGCAGCTTGAGGGAGATCACAGATACGCAGTATTTT; CDR3: CASSLREITDTQYF
V: TRBV10-3; J: TRBJ2-6; size: -; D: TRBD1; DNA: TGTGCCATCAGTGAGCATCAGGGGGCCGGGGCCAACGTCCTGACTTTC; CDR3: CAISEHQGAGANVLTF
V: TRBV5-1; J: TRBJ1-5; size: -; D: -; DNA: TGCGCCAGCAGCCCCGGGACGGAGAGTCAGCCCCAGCATTTT; CDR3: CASSPGTESQPQHF
V: TRBV18; J: TRBJ2-1; size: few; D: TRBD1; DNA: TGTGCCAGCTCACCACCAGGGACAGGGGGCTTAGTGGGTGAGCAGTTCTTC; CDR3: CASSPPGTGGLVGEQFF
V: TRBV20-1; J: TRBJ1-1; size: many; D: -; DNA: TGCAGTGCTAGAGATCCCCCCGGAGCAGGCACTGAAGCTTTCTTT; CDR3: CSARDPPGAGTEAFF
V: TRBV29-1; J: TRBJ1-4; size: once; D: -; DNA: TGCAGCGGCAAGACCGGGACGCAGGACGAAAAACTGTTTTTT; CDR3: CSGKTGTQDEKLFF
V: TRBV7-2; J: TRBJ2-7; size: few; D: -; DNA: TGTGCCAGCAGCTTAGTAGGCCGGACTGGCTTCTCCTACGAGCAGTACTTC; CDR3: CASSLVGRTGFSYEQYF
V: TRBV27; J: TRBJ2-5; size: -; D: TRBD2; DNA: TGTGCCAGCAGTGGCGGGACTAGCGGGCCGCCAGAGGAAGAGACCCAGTACTTC; CDR3: CASSGGTSGPPEEETQYF
V: TRBV4-1; J: TRBJ2-2; size: -; D: -; DNA: TGCGCCAGCAGCCAAGATTATTCACTTACGAACACCGGGGAGCTGTTTTTT; CDR3: CASSQDYSLTNTGELFF
V: TRBV5-5; J: TRBJ2-5; size: -; D: -; DNA: TGTGCCAGCAGCTTGGCGTTATCAGAGACCCAGTACTTC; CDR3: CASSLALSETQYF
V: TRBV6-1; J: TRBJ1-2; size: -; D: -; DNA: TGTGCCAGCAGTGACAGGACGAACGGCTACACCTTC; CDR3: CASSDRTNGYTF
V: TRBV20-1; J: TRBJ2-7; size: -; D: -; DNA: TGCAGTGCCTCCGGGACCTACGAGCAGTACTTC; CDR3: CSASGTYEQYF
V: TRBV15; J: TRBJ2-3; size: -; D: -; DNA: TGTGCCACCGGGTCGGACCTTAGCACAGATACGCAGTATTTT; CDR3: CATGSDLSTDTQYF
V: TRBV6-5; J: TRBJ1-5; size: few; D: -; DNA: TGTGCCAGCAGCCGGCTCGGGGGAGGTCAGCCCCAGCATTTT; CDR3: CASSRLGGGQPQHF
V: TRBV5-1; J: TRBJ2-2; size: -; D: TRBD2; DNA: TGCGCCAGCAGCGCGGCGGGACTAGCATCGACCGGGGAGCTGTTTTTT; CDR3: CASSAAGLASTGELFF